The sequence of this T cell receptor beta chain was determined in a study of liver allograft versus peripheral blood T cells. Looking at the study overall: Liver transplant recipients had T cell receptor repertoires compared between transplanted liver and peripheral blood.

TCRdb reprocessed the reads via MiXCR and lists one record per CDR3 protein. The sample has some 10,000 distinct CDR3 sequences; 23% are singletons. Study results and caveats: Repertoires found inside liver allografts reportedly differed from T cell receptor repertoires in peripheral blood.

This clonotype is medium-sized (0.01 to 0.1%). Its antigen is not known. From germline, CDR1 is SQVTM and CDR2 ANQGSEA. Unmatched junction bases numbered 8, after V lost 6 bases and J lost 5 bases. CDR3 length: 14 amino acids. This receptor was identified in a human patient who had a liver transplant. The T cells may partly be graft donor cells. This chain joins TRBV29-1 and TRBJ1-5; 9 nucleotides line up with TRBD1. The CDR3 sequence is CSVARTGVDQPQHF. CDR3 nucleotide sequence: TGCAGCGTAGCCAGGACAGGGGTGGATCAGCCCCAGCATTTT.